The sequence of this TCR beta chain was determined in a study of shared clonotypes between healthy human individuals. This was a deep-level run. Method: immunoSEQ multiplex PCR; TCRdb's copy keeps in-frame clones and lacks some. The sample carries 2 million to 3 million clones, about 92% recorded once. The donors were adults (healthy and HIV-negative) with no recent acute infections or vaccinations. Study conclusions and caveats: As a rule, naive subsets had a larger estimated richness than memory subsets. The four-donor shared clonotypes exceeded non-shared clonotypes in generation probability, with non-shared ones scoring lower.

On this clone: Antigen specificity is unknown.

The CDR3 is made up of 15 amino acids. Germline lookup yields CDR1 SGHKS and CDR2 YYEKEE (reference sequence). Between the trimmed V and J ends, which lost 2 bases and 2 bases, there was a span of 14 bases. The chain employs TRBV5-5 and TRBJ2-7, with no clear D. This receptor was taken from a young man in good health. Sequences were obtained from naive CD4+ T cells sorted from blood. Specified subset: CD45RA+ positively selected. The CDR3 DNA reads TGTGCCAGCAGCTTTAGTCATGTGGCGGCCTACGAGCAGTACTTC. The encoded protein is CASSFSHVAAYEQYF.